This T cell receptor (beta chain) originates from a study of T cell responses to AZD1222 COVID-19 vaccine. Whole-study findings and limits: Of the AZD1222 recipients, only 5 to 7 were seropositive at baseline. Within unmutated variant regions lay the reported targets of nearly half of spike-specific TCRs. Sampling that yielded the repertoires occurred only after the peak T cell response. Spike-specific TCR breadth and depth went up after people got two AZD1222 doses.

Sequencing was performed with immunoSEQ multiplex PCR; in TCRdb, only in-frame clones are kept and a portion is missing. This table holds 150,000 or so clones. In the case of this clone: Its matching antigen is unknown.

The CDR3 has 16 amino acids. The germline gives CDR1 MGHRA, CDR2 YSYEKL. V shed 3 bases and J 0 bases; nucleotides not matched to a gene: 5. The chain couples TRBV4-1 to TRBJ1-1; 9 bases are shared with TRBD1. The material sequenced was peripheral blood. The sequence came from an adult in good health. Here the CDR3 reads CASSHRDRAMNTEAFF. In DNA, the CDR3 is TGCGCCAGCAGCCACCGGGACAGGGCAATGAACACTGAAGCTTTCTTT.